The 30 T cell receptor beta chains listed next were all sequenced from one sample in a study of CD8+CD57+ T cells in acquired aplastic anemia. The TCR beta profiling, which covered VDJ combination and CDR3 sequence, was carried out using genomic DNA as the template. TCRdb redid the calling of the reads with MiXCR, one entry per CDR3 protein. The data contain hundreds of thousands of distinct CDR3 sequences, roughly 64% of them seen just once; the ten biggest clones take up approximately 3.9%. Source material: sorted CD4+, CD8+, or CD8+CD57+ T cells (not recorded which) from PBMCs. Every receptor here comes from a human donor in good health, serving as a control.

With regard to this clonotype: Sequence at one end of the junction differs from germline and may be a read error. V usage is TRBV5-1 and J usage is TRBJ1-1; maybe TRBD1 (5 bases). This CDR3 has 15 residues. CDR1 and CDR2 from the germline V gene are SGHRS and YFSETQ. Here the CDR3 DNA reads TGTGCCAGCAGCTCAGGGACTGCGGCAGACATTGAAGCTTTCTTT. Amino acids: CASSSGTAADIEAFF.

The chain combines TRBV20-1 with TRBJ1-5; D gene ambiguous. Trimming removed 3 bases at V and 14 bases at J, with 17 bases between. CDR3 length: 12 residues. CDR1 is DFQATT and CDR2 is SNEGSKA in the germline V gene (reference sequence). The CDR3 DNA follows: TGCAGTGCTAGTCTGCGAGGGCTCCAAGAGCATTTT. Translated, it gives CSASLRGLQEHF.

This clonotype was counted ten times or more. V usage is TRBV7-3 and J usage is TRBJ2-1; D not certain. The germline CDR1 and CDR2 sequences are SGHTA and FQGTGA. V was trimmed by 3 bases and J by 3 bases, leaving 6 bases between them. The length of the CDR3 is 13 residues. The CDR3 DNA sequence: TGTGCCAGCAGCTTGAGCGACTACAATGAGCAGTTCTTC. Its translation: CASSLSDYNEQFF.

Regarding this clonotype: The junction and the germline gene differ at one end; a read error may be behind it. The genes are TRBV7-9 and TRBJ2-3; D unclear. The CDR3 has 14 residues. Germline loops: CDR1 SEHNR, CDR2 FQNEAQ (reference sequence). The CDR3 protein is CASSLHRTGSYEQF. DNA of the CDR3: TGTGCCAGCAGCTTACACAGAACGGGCTCCTACGAGCAGTTT.

The genes are TRBV10-2 and TRBJ2-7, with TRBD1 identical over 7 bases. Germline assignment: CDR1 WSHSY and CDR2 SAAADI. J lost 4 bases, V lost 10 bases, and 13 bases had no gene match. This CDR3 has 14 residues. CDR3 in amino acids: CATNRQGGYYEQYF. The CDR3 bases are TGCGCCACCAATAGACAGGGTGGTTATTACGAGCAGTACTTC.

This clonotype was counted at least ten times. The J gene is TRBJ2-7, the V gene TRBV3-1; TRBD1 might be the D (6 bases). This CDR3 is 14 amino acids long. CDR1 is LGHDT and CDR2 is YNNKEL in the germline V gene (reference sequence). Trimming took off 3 bases at V and 2 bases at J, with 11 bases between the two ends. The CDR3 region is CASSQWDNTYEQYF. For the CDR3, the DNA is TGTGCCAGCAGCCAGTGGGACAACACCTACGAGCAGTACTTC.

V usage is TRBV5-1 and J usage is TRBJ1-3; 7 nucleotides agree with TRBD1. V was pared by 2 bases and J by 9 bases, with 8 bases of the junction left unmatched. The germline V gene has CDR1 SGHRS and CDR2 YFSETQ. The CDR3 is 14 amino acids. The DNA for the CDR3 is TGCGCCAGCAGCTTTGACAGGGCCCTTCTCACCATATATTTT. This translates into CASSFDRALLTIYF.

The genes are TRBV7-3 and TRBJ1-6, with D uncertain. The CDR3 is 16 amino acids. Trimming stripped 5 bases from V and 9 bases from J, with 20 bases between. The V gene's germline CDR1 is SGHTA and CDR2 FQGTGA. The CDR3 reads CASSRTRNWGTSPLHF. The CDR3 nucleotides are TGTGCCAGCAGCCGGACCCGGAACTGGGGTACTTCACCCCTCCACTTT.

Remarks on this clonotype: Since a much larger clone is just one base distant, this may be a read error. The missing conserved phenylalanine or tryptophan at the end of this CDR3 makes a read error likely. The gene calls are TRBV6-6 and TRBJ2-1; tentatively, D is TRBD1 (6 bases). CDR1 is MNHNY and CDR2 is SVGAGI in the germline V gene (reference sequence). Trimming removed 5 bases from V and 4 bases from J, with 12 bases in between. The CDR3 length is 14 residues. The CDR3 region is CASSTGTPYNEQFL. The CDR3 DNA sequence: TGTGCCAGCAGTACCGGGACACCATACAATGAGCAGTTCCTC.

Turning to this clonotype: Because the CDR3 is missing its conserved closing phenylalanine or tryptophan, this is likely a read error. The limits of the CDR3 on the DNA are not certain, so only TCRdb's listed CDR3 is given. The gene calls are TRBV7-7 and TRBJ2-7; TRBD1 is taken as the D call from the table, unchecked against the DNA. The CDR3 comprises 12 residues, both ends counted. CDR1 SSHAT and CDR2 FNYEAQ come from the germline V gene (reference sequence). This chain's CDR3 is CASSLIPAGTTR.

On this clonotype itself: As the CDR3 is not closed by the conserved phenylalanine or tryptophan, this likely results from a read error. Because the CDR3's place on the DNA is in doubt, the DNA is left out and the CDR3 is given as listed by TCRdb. The J gene is TRBJ1-4, the V gene TRBV9; the tabulated D call, TRBD1, remains unverified against the DNA. Germline V gene lookup returns CDR1 SGDLS and CDR2 YYNGEE. The CDR3 is 13 residues long, ends included. CDR3 protein: CASSDRADDYNSL.

The chain links TRBV7-2 to TRBJ2-6, with D possibly matching TRBD2 (7 bases). Per the germline V gene, CDR1 is SGHTA and CDR2 is FQGNSA. V shed 4 bases and J shed 14 bases, with 21 bases lying between them. There are 15 residues in the CDR3. CDR3 nucleotide sequence: TGTGCCAGCAGCTGGGGGGGCGTCCGAGTGCACTTCCTGACTTTC. Translating it yields CASSWGGVRVHFLTF.

This sequence joins TRBV20-1 and TRBJ2-1, with TRBD1 identical over 8 bases. The junction had 13 bases not matched to a gene; V was cut back by 6 bases and J by 9 bases. CDR3 length: 14 residues. Germline V gene lookup returns CDR1 DFQATT and CDR2 SNEGSKA (reference sequence). This CDR3 is CSATPGGQAAEQFF. CDR3 coding DNA: TGCAGTGCAACTCCAGGGGGCCAGGCTGCTGAGCAGTTCTTC.

As regards this clonotype: At one of its ends the junction is not consistent with the germline gene, which may arise from a read error. The chain recombines TRBV7-9 with TRBJ1-3; no clear D gene. The CDR3 totals 14 residues. Germline lookup yields CDR1 SEHNR and CDR2 FQNEAQ (reference sequence). The CDR3 spells CARSLGVAGNTIYF. CDR3 bases: TGCGCCAGGAGCTTAGGTGTTGCGGGAAATACCATATATTTT.

The gene calls are TRBV20-1 and TRBJ2-6, with unresolved D. The CDR3 runs to 15 residues. The germline CDR1 and CDR2 sequences are DFQATT and SNEGSKA (reference sequence). The ends were cut back, 0 bases at V and 7 bases at J, with 13 bases in the middle. The CDR3: CSARDGLVEANVLTF. The DNA of the CDR3 is TGCAGTGCTAGAGATGGGCTCGTTGAAGCCAACGTCCTGACTTTC.

The CDR3: CASSIGDRTGELFF. CDR3 nucleotide sequence: TGTGCCAGCAGCATCGGTGATCGGACCGGGGAGCTGTTTTTT. The V call is TRBV6-5, the J call TRBJ2-2; D is unresolved. Germline CDR1 is MNHEY and CDR2 is SVGAGI. V lost 6 bases and J lost 5, with 13 bases in between. CDR3 length equals 14 residues.

This clonotype appeared once. J is TRBJ1-2 and V is TRBV20-1; D may be TRBD1 (6 bases). V shed 1 base and J shed 12 bases, with 15 bases lying between them. The CDR3 totals 12 residues. Per germline, CDR1 DFQATT and CDR2 SNEGSKA (reference sequence). This CDR3 is CSARGGGGGHTF. The DNA of the CDR3 is TGCAGTGCTAGAGGCGGGGGGGGGGGCCACACCTTC.

The rearrangement uses TRBV20-1 and TRBJ2-2; D might be TRBD1 or TRBD2, each matching 5 bases. Germline V gene data show CDR1 as DFQATT and CDR2 as SNEGSKA (reference sequence). Trimming cost V 5 bases and J 2 bases, with 9 bases left between them. This CDR3 has 13 amino acids. CDR3 amino acids: CSARGPNTGELFF. The CDR3 DNA follows: TGCAGTGCTCGGGGACCCAACACCGGGGAGCTGTTTTTT.

Points on this clonotype: Germline is not matched at one junction end, which may reflect a read error. The chain recombines TRBV7-8 with TRBJ1-4; a possible D gene is TRBD1 (5 bases). The V gene's germline CDR1 is SGHVS and CDR2 FQNEAQ. There are 15 residues in the CDR3. CDR3 in amino acids: CATSRGVAGREKLFF. The CDR3 nucleotides read TGTGCCACCAGCAGAGGAGTGGCAGGGCGGGAAAAACTGTTTTTT. The whole variable domain, remainder taken from reference TRBV7-8 and TRBJ1-4, is GAGVSQSPRYKVAKRGQDVALRCDPISGHVSLFWYQQALGQGPEFLTYFQNEAQLDKSGLPSDRFFAERPEGSVSTLKIQRTQQEDSAVYLCATSRGVAGREKLFFGSGTQLSVL.

CDR3 nucleotides: TGTGCCAGCCGTGGGGGGTACGCTGAAGCTTTCTTT. As protein: CASRGGYAEAFF. The chain combines TRBV2 with TRBJ1-1, with D tentatively TRBD1 (5 bases). CDR3 length: 12 residues. Germline V gives CDR1 SNHLY, CDR2 FYNNEI. V lost 8 bases to trimming and J lost 6 bases, with 13 bases between them.

V usage is TRBV5-1 and J usage is TRBJ2-2; 8 nucleotides agree with TRBD1. The CDR3 runs to 16 residues. V lost 0 bases and J lost 4; bases outside the gene matches: 5. The germline V gene has CDR1 SGHRS and CDR2 YFSETQ. The CDR3: CASSLEGQATTGELFF. In DNA form, the CDR3 reads TGCGCCAGCAGCTTGGAGGGACAGGCCACCACCGGGGAGCTGTTTTTT.

Points on this clonotype: The CDR3 carries no conserved terminal phenylalanine or tryptophan, so it likely arises from a read error. The chain combines TRBV24-1 with TRBJ2-3; no reliable D call. The CDR3 extends over 14 amino acids. V was shortened by 0 bases and J by 3 bases, with 6 bases between the two germline ends. The germline V gene has CDR1 KGHDR and CDR2 SFDVKD. The CDR3 DNA sequence: TGTGCCACCAGTGATTTGCCGGATACAGATACGCAGTATCTT. Residues: CATSDLPDTDTQYL.

Ten or more counts support this clonotype. V is TRBV4-2 and J is TRBJ1-6, with 8 bases that match TRBD1. Trimming at V came to 1 base and at J to 9 bases, leaving 8 bases not matched to a gene. The CDR3 is made up of 16 amino acids. CDR1 and CDR2 from the germline V gene are LGHNA and YNFKEQ. The CDR3 is CASSQVDRDPASPLHF. The CDR3 coding sequence is TGTGCCAGCAGCCAAGTGGACAGGGATCCTGCTTCACCCCTCCACTTT.

This clonotype showed up many times. CDR3 DNA sequence: TGCGCCAGCAGCTCCGGGACAGGGAGGGATGAGCAGTTCTTC. This gives the protein CASSSGTGRDEQFF. The chain is built from TRBV5-1 and TRBJ2-1; 9 nucleotides align to TRBD1. V was pared by 3 bases and J by 8 bases, with 6 bases of the junction left unmatched. The CDR3 is 14 amino acids. Per the germline V gene, CDR1 is SGHRS and CDR2 is YFSETQ.

Many counts were recorded for this clonotype. The rearrangement links TRBV6-2 or TRBV6-3 to TRBJ1-5; D uncertain. Trimming shortened V by 0 bases and J by 6 bases, and 3 bases separated the two germline ends. The germline gives CDR1 MNHEY, CDR2 SVGEGT. The CDR3 is made up of 12 amino acids. For the CDR3, the DNA is TGTGCCAGCAGTTACTCGGGTCAGCCCCAGCATTTT. This gives the protein CASSYSGQPQHF.

This clonotype has just a few counts. A much more abundant neighbour one base away suggests this may be a read error. The V and J genes are TRBV5-4 and TRBJ2-7, with 10 bases that match TRBD1. V was clipped by 6 bases and J by 4 bases; unmatched bases: 7. Germline V gene lookup returns CDR1 SGHNT and CDR2 YYREEE (reference sequence). The CDR3 runs to 14 residues. CDR3 amino acids: CASTPGTGVYEQYF. DNA of the CDR3: TGTGCCAGCACGCCCGGGACAGGGGTATACGAGCAGTACTTC.

This chain connects TRBV11-1 to TRBJ2-1, with D possibly being TRBD2 (5 bases). The CDR3 has 14 residues. CDR1 SGHAT and CDR2 FQDESV come from the germline V gene (reference sequence). V was pared by 5 bases and J by 3 bases, with 11 bases between. The chain's CDR3 is CASSPTSDYNEQFF. The CDR3 DNA reads as TGTGCCAGCAGCCCCACTAGTGACTACAATGAGCAGTTCTTC.

On this clonotype: Since no conserved phenylalanine or tryptophan closes the CDR3, a read error is the likely cause. It is unclear where the CDR3 begins or ends on the DNA, so no DNA is shown, and the CDR3 is as TCRdb lists it. The chain has TRBV7-2 and TRBJ1-1; the table's D call TRBD1 went unverified against the DNA. The CDR3 is 12 residues long, counting both termini. Germline assignment: CDR1 SGHTA and CDR2 FQGNSA. The CDR3 region is CASSLTGISGYS.

This clonotype was picked up one time. Because the CDR3 is missing its conserved closing phenylalanine or tryptophan, this is likely a read error. It is unclear where the CDR3 begins or ends on the DNA, so no DNA is shown, and the CDR3 is as TCRdb lists it. The rearrangement links TRBV24-1 to TRBJ1-5; whether TRBD1, the table's D call, matches the DNA was not checked. Counting both end residues, the CDR3 totals 17 amino acids. In germline, CDR1 is KGHDR, CDR2 SFDVKD. This CDR3 is CATSASSGVSGNQPHHL.

The chain is built from TRBV15 and TRBJ2-5, with D possibly matching TRBD2 (5 bases). The germline V and J ends were trimmed by 1 base and 5 bases, with 17 bases remaining between them. Germline loops: CDR1 LNHNV, CDR2 YYDKDF (reference sequence). This CDR3 has 16 residues. CDR3 protein: CATSRGGLPEQETQYF. In nucleotides, the CDR3 is TGTGCCACCAGCAGAGGTGGACTGCCGGAGCAGGAGACCCAGTACTTC.